The present entry profiles one T cell receptor (beta chain) with its context. The antigen is unknown. TCR beta CDR3 regions were amplified from RNA transcripts. Initially, a first-round RT-PCR of the TCR CDR3 employed the HTBI primer set. From the multiplex PCR reads, TCRdb called clonotypes with MiXCR, one entry per CDR3 protein. The profile shows fewer than 650,000 distinct CDR3 sequences, 35% to 50% of them singletons. This sample is part of a study of T cells in Graves' hyperthyroidism and ophthalmopathy. Broader study findings: Also found in blood were most expanded thyroid clonotypes above 0.001. A model of 13 V-J features distinguished ophthalmopathy from stable hyperthyroidism. Model predictions of ophthalmopathy came a median approximately seven months before onset.

Exclusion criteria comprised uncontrolled infection, other autoimmune disease, pregnancy or lactation. Germline V lookup: CDR1 SGHRS, CDR2 YFSETQ. V lost 3 bases and J 1 base, leaving 7 bases between the germline ends. CDR3 size: 13 residues. Sequencing input: peripheral blood or thyroid tissue (not recorded which). This receptor was obtained from an adult woman with Graves' disease, either hyperthyroidism or ophthalmopathy (not recorded which). This sequence joins TRBV5-1 and TRBJ1-1; D gene unclear. CDR3 DNA sequence: TGCGCCAGCAGCTCCAGACCGAACACTGAAGCTTTCTTT. Translation gives CASSSRPNTEAFF.